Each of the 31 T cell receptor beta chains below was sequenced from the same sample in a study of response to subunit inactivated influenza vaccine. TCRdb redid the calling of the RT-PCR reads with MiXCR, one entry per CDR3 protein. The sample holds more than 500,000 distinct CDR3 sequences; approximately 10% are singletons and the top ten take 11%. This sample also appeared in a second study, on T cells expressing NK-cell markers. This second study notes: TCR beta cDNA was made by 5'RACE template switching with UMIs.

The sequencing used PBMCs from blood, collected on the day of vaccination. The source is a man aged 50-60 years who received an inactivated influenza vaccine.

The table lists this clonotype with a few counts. The CDR3: CASSFTSGAYYEQYF. The CDR3 bases are TGTGCCAGTAGCTTCACTAGCGGGGCTTACTACGAGCAGTACTTC. This chain joins TRBV19 and TRBJ2-7, with TRBD2 matching 10 bases. The CDR3 loop spans 15 amino acids. The V segment lost 6 bases and the J segment 3 bases; nucleotides outside the gene matches: 8. From germline, CDR1 is LNHDA and CDR2 SQIVND (reference sequence).

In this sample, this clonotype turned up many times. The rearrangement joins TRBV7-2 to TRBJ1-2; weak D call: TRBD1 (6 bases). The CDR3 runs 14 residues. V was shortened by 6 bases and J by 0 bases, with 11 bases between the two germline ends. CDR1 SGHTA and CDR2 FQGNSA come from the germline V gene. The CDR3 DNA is TGTGCCAGCAGTCGGGACACATCTAACTATGGCTACACCTTC. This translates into CASSRDTSNYGYTF.

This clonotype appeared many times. This chain's CDR3 is CASSLGGFADTQYF. In nucleotides, the CDR3 is TGTGCCAGCAGCTTAGGGGGGTTTGCAGATACGCAGTATTTT. The chain combines TRBV13 with TRBJ2-3; unclear D gene. Deletions cut 0 bases from V and 4 bases from J, with 8 bases between. The CDR3 contains 14 residues. Germline V gene lookup returns CDR1 PRHDT and CDR2 FYEKMQ (reference sequence).

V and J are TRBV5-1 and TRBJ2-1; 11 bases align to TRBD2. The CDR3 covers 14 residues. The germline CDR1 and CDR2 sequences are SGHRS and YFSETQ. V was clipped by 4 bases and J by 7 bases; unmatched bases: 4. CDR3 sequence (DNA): TGCGCCAGCAGCGAACTAGCGGGGGCTAATGAGCAGTTCTTC. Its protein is CASSELAGANEQFF.

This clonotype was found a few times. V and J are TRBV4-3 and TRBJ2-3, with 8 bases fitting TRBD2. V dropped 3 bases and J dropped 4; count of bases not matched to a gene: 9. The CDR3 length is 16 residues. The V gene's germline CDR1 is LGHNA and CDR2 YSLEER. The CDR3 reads CASSQQLADGADTQYF. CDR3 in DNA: TGCGCCAGCAGCCAGCAACTAGCGGATGGCGCAGATACGCAGTATTTT.

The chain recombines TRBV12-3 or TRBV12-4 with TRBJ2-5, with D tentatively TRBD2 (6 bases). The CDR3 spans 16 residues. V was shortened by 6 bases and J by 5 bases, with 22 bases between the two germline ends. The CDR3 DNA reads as TGTGCCAGCAGCCAAATCGGATCAGGGACTTTTGAGACCCAGTACTTC. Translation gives CASSQIGSGTFETQYF.

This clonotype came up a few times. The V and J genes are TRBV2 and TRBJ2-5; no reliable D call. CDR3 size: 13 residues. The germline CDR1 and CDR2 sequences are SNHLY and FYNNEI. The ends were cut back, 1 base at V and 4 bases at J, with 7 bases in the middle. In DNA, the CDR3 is TGTGCCAGCAGTGAAGAGAGGAGAGAGACCCAGTACTTC. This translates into CASSEERRETQYF.

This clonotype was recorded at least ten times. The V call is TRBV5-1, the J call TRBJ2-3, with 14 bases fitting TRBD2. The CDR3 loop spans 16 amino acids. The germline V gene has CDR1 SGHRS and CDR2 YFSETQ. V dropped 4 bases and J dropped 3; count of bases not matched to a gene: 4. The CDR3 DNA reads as TGCGCCAGCAGCGTCGGGACTAGCGGGAGTACAGATACGCAGTATTTT. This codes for CASSVGTSGSTDTQYF.

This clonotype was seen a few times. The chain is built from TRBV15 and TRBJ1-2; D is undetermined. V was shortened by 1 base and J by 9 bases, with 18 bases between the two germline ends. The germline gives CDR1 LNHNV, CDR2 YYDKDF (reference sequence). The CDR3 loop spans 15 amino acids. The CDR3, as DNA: TGTGCCACCAGCAGAGTAGGCGGACCCTCCGCGAGCTACACCTTC. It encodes CATSRVGGPSASYTF. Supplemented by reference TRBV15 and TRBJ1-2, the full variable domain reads DAMVIQNPRYQVTQFGKPVTLSCSQTLNHNVMYWYQQKSSQAPKLLFHYYDKDFNNEADTPDNFQSRRPNTSFCFLDIRSPGLGDTAMYLCATSRVGGPSASYTFGSGTRLTVV.

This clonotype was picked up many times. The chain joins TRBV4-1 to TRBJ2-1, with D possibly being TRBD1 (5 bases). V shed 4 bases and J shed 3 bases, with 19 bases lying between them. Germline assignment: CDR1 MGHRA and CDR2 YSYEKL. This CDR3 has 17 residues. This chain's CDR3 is CASSLVIRGSIYNEQFF. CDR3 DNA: TGCGCCAGCAGCCTTGTGATAAGGGGTTCTATCTACAATGAGCAGTTCTTC.

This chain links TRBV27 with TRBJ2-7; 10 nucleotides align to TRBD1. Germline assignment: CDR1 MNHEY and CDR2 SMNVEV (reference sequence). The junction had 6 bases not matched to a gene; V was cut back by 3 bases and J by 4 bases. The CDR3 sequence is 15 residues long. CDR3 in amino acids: CASSFETGGRYEQYF. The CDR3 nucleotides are TGTGCCAGCAGTTTTGAGACAGGGGGCCGTTACGAGCAGTACTTC.

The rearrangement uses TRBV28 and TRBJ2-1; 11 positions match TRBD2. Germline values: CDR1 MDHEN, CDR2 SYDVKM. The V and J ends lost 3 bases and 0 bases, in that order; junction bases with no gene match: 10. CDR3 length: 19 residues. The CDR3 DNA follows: TGTGCCAGCAGTTTTTCTAGCGGGGGGATAAGAAGCTCCTACAATGAGCAGTTCTTC. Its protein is CASSFSSGGIRSSYNEQFF.

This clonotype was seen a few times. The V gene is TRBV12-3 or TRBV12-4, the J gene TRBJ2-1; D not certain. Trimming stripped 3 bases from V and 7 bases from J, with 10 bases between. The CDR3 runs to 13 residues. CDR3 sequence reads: CASSFGYGNEQFF. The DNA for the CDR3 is TGTGCCAGCAGTTTCGGGTACGGGAATGAGCAGTTCTTC.

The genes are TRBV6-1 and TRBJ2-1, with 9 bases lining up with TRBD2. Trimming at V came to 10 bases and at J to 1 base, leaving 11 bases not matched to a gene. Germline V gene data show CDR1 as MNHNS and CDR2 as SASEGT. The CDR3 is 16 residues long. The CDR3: CATKSSGSKSYNEQFF. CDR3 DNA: TGTGCCACCAAGAGTAGCGGGAGTAAGTCCTACAATGAGCAGTTCTTC.

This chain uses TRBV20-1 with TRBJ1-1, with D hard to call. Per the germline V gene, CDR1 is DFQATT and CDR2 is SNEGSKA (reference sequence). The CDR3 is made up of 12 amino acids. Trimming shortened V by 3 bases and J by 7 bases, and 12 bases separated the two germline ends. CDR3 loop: CSASPTWVEAFF. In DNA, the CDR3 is TGCAGTGCTAGCCCCACCTGGGTTGAAGCTTTCTTT.

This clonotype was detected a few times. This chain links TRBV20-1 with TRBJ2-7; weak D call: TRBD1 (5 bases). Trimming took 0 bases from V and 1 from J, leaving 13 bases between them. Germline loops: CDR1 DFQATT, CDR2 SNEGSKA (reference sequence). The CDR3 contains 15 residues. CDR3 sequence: CSARDAGAFSYEQYF. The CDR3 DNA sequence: TGCAGTGCTAGAGATGCTGGGGCATTTTCCTACGAGCAGTACTTC.

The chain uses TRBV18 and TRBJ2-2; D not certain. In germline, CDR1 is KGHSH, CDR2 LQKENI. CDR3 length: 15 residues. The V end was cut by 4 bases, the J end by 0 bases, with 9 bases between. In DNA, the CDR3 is TGTGCCAGCTCACTTTCGTCGGCGAACACCGGGGAGCTGTTTTTT. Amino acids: CASSLSSANTGELFF. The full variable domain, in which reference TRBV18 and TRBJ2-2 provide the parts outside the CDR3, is NAGVMQNPRHLVRRRGQEARLRCSPMKGHSHVYWYRQLPEEGLKFMVYLQKENIIDESGMPKERFSAEFPKEGPSILRIQQVVRGDSAAYFCASSLSSANTGELFFGEGSRLTVL.

Here the CDR3 reads CASSQVAATRNEQFF. The CDR3 DNA reads as TGCGCCAGCAGCCAAGTGGCGGCTACAAGGAATGAGCAGTTCTTC. This chain uses TRBV4-3 with TRBJ2-1; D unclear. CDR3 length equals 15 residues. Trimming removed 1 base from V and 7 bases from J, with 14 bases in between. CDR1 and CDR2 from the germline V gene are LGHNA and YSLEER.

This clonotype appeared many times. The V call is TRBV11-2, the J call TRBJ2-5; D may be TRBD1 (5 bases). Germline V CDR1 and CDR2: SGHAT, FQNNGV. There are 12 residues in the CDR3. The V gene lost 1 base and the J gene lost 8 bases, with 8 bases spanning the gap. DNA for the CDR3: TGTGCCAGCAGCTTAGGAAGGGGTACCCAGTACTTC. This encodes CASSLGRGTQYF.

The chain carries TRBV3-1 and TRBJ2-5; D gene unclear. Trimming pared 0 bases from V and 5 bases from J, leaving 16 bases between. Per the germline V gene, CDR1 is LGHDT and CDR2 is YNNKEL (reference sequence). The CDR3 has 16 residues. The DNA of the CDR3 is TGTGCCAGCAGCCAAGAGGAGACAAGCCCCCTGGAGACCCAGTACTTC. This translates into CASSQEETSPLETQYF.

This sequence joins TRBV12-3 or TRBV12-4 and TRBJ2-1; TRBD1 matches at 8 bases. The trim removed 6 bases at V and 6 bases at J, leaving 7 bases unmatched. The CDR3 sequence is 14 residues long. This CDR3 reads CASRNPGGTNEQFF. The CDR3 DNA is TGTGCCAGCAGGAATCCAGGGGGCACCAATGAGCAGTTCTTC.

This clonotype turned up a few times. The CDR3 DNA follows: TGCGCCAGCAGCACAGACAGCTTCGCGAACACCGGGGAGCTGTTTTTT. The encoded protein is CASSTDSFANTGELFF. This sequence joins TRBV4-3 and TRBJ2-2; D possibly corresponds to TRBD1 (5 bases). CDR3 size: 16 residues. The germline V gene encodes CDR1 LGHNA and CDR2 YSLEER. V lost 5 bases to trimming and J lost 0 bases, with 13 bases between them.

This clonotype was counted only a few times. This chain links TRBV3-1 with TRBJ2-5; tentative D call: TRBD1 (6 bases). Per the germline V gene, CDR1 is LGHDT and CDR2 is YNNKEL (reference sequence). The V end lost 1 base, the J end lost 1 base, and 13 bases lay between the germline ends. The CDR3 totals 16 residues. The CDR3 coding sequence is TGTGCCAGCAGCCAAGTCGGACAGAAACGCCAAGAGACCCAGTACTTC. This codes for CASSQVGQKRQETQYF.

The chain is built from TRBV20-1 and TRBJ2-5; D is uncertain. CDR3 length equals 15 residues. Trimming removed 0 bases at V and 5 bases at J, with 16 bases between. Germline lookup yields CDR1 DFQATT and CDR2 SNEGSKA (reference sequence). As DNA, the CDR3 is TGCAGTGCTAGAGATATCTTAGCAGTCGGGGAGACCCAGTACTTC. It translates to CSARDILAVGETQYF.

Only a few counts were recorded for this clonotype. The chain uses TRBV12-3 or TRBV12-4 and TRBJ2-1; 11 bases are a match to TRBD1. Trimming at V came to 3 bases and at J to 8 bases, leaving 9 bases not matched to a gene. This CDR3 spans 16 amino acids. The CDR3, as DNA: TGTGCCAGCAGTTTTAGGGGACAGGGGGACCGTCATGAGCAGTTCTTC. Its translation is CASSFRGQGDRHEQFF.

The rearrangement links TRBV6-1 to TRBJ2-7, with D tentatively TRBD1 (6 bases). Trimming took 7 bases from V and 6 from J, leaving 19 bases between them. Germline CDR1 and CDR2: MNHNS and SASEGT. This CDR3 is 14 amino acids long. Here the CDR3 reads CASTKPGHHIEQYF. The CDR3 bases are TGTGCCAGCACCAAACCGGGACACCATATCGAGCAGTACTTC.

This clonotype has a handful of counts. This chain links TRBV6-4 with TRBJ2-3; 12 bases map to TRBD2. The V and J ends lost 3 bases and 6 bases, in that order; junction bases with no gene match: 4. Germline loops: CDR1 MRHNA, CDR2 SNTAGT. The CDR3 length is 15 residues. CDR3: CASSETTSGGDTQYF. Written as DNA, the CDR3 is TGTGCCAGCAGTGAAACTACTAGCGGGGGGGATACGCAGTATTTT.

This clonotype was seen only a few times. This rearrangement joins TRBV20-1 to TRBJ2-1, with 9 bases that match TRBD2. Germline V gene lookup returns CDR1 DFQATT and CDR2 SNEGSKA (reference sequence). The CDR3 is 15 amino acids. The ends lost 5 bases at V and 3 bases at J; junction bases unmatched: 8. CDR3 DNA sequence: TGCAGTGCTGACCGTAGCGGGGGATTCTACAATGAGCAGTTCTTC. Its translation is CSADRSGGFYNEQFF.

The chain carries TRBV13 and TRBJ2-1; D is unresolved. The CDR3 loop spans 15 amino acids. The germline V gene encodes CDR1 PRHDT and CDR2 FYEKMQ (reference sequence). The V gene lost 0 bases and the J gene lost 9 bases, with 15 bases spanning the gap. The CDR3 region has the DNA TGTGCCAGCAGCTTAGGGTTTAGGCTAGTCGGTGAGCAGTTCTTC. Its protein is CASSLGFRLVGEQFF.

As DNA, the CDR3 is TGTGCCAGCATCCCCAATCTGGCTAGCGGGAAGGATGGAGAGACCCAGTACTTC. Translating it yields CASIPNLASGKDGETQYF. V is TRBV21-1 and J is TRBJ2-5; the DNA was not used to check the table's D call, TRBD2. TRBV21-1 is annotated as a pseudogene. CDR3 length equals 18 residues.

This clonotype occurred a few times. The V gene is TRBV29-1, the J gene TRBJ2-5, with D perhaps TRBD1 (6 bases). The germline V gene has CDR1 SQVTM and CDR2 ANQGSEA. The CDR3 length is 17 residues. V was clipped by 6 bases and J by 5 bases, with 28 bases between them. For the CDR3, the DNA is TGCAGCGTACTGGGGGCGGGCCCCCCGTCCTTCAGGGAGACCCAGTACTTC. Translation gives CSVLGAGPPSFRETQYF.